The source of this TCR beta chain is a study of cytomegalovirus exposure and HLA in healthy donors. Across the whole study: Genotyping showed around 81% of hundreds of donors falling in the Caucasian-associated ancestry cluster.

CDR1 and CDR2 from the germline V gene are KGHSH and LQKENI. V shed 4 bases and J shed 2 bases, with 7 bases lying between them. The CDR3 extends over 13 amino acids. The PCR ran on 60 Vbeta and 13 Jbeta primers. Sequencing was performed with immunoSEQ multiplex PCR; in TCRdb, only in-frame clones are kept and a portion is missing. Here the sample spans approximately 200,000 clones, roughly 80% being singletons. This clone came up a few times. The sequenced sample consisted of PBMCs. The J gene is TRBJ2-3, the V gene TRBV18; possibly TRBD2 for D (5 bases). The clonotype was recovered from a girl aged 2 to 10 in good health and CMV-seronegative. CDR3 DNA: TGTGCCAGCTCACAGCGGATCACAGATACGCAGTATTTT. Residues: CASSQRITDTQYF.